This TCR beta chain was obtained from a study of blood T cell repertoires in COVID-19. This clone occurred once. The table came from immunoSEQ multiplex PCR; TCRdb's copy has only in-frame clones and leaves some out. The profile shows about 140,000 clones, about 91% of them singletons. V shed 2 bases and J shed 8 bases, with 12 bases lying between them. Germline CDR1 reads MNHNS; CDR2 reads SASEGT. This CDR3 is 13 amino acids long. The J gene is TRBJ1-2, the V gene TRBV6-1; D ambiguous. Sample: peripheral blood. The sequence was collected from a human donor in a cohort sampled during active COVID-19. CDR3 nucleotides: TGTGCCAGCAGTGAACTAGGATTTGGAGGCTACACCTTC. Translated, it gives CASSELGFGGYTF.